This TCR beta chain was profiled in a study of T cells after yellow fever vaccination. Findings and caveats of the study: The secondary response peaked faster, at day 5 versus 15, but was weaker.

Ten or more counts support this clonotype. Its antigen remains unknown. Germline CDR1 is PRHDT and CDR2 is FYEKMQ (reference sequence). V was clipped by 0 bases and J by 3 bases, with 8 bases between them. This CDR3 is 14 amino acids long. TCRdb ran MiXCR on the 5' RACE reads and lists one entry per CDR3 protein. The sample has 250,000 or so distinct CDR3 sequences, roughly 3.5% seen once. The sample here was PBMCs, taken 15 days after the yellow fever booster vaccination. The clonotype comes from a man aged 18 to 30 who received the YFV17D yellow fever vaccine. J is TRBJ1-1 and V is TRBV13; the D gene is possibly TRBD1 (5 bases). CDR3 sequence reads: CASSLGGVDTEAFF. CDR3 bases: TGTGCCAGCAGCTTAGGAGGGGTTGACACTGAAGCTTTCTTT.